The 5 T cell receptor beta chains below come from one sample, sequenced in a study of T cells after yellow fever vaccination (dated by TCRdb to the late 2010s). Taken with the paper, the label for treatment or condition translates to: live attenuated yellow fever vaccine strain. Preparation of the library involved 5' RACE. For sequencing, an Illumina NovaSeq 6000 was employed. TCRdb handled the public reads itself, with Q25 trimming in fastp and clone calling in MiXCR, and kept productive beta chains. Each entry is one CDR3 protein sequence, shown with its most common DNA and genes. The sample yields about 320,000 distinct CDR3 sequences; approximately 4% were counted once. The ten largest account for just under 20% of the sample. The sequencing used PBMCs, collected 15 days after the yellow fever booster vaccination. These TCRs come from a man in his late teens or twenties who received the YFV17D yellow fever vaccine.

This clonotype was seen a handful of times. The rearrangement joins TRBV10-3 to TRBJ1-2; weak D call: TRBD1 (5 bases). The CDR3 length is 14 residues. Germline assignment: CDR1 ENHRY and CDR2 SYGVKD. Trimming left V 3 bases short and J 6 bases short, with 14 bases between. The CDR3 DNA sequence: TGTGCCATCAGTGACCCTACCCGGGGCCATGGCTACACCTTC. It translates to CAISDPTRGHGYTF.

This clonotype was counted a few times. The CDR3 DNA reads TGTGCCAGCAGCTCATTAGGCAGGACCCAGGCCCGAGGCTACACCTTC. Translated: CASSSLGRTQARGYTF. The chain carries TRBV7-2 and TRBJ1-2; D not resolved. Between the trimmed V and J ends, which lost 4 bases and 8 bases, there was a span of 23 bases. Germline CDR1 and CDR2: SGHTA and FQGNSA. This CDR3 spans 16 amino acids.

The V gene is TRBV6-2 or TRBV6-3, the J gene TRBJ2-2; 8 bases map to TRBD2. Germline loops: CDR1 MNHEY, CDR2 SVGEGT. V lost 2 bases to trimming and J lost 6 bases; unmatched junction nucleotides: 2. The CDR3 runs 14 residues. Here the CDR3 DNA reads TGTGCCAGCAGTTACACGGGGGGGCCCGGGGAGCTGTTTTTT. It is translated as CASSYTGGPGELFF.

This clonotype has ten or more counts. The V call is TRBV7-2, the J call TRBJ1-1; 7 bases are shared with TRBD1. CDR1 and CDR2 from the germline V gene are SGHTA and FQGNSA. Trimming took 3 bases from V and 0 from J; bases not matched to a gene: 7. The CDR3 contains 16 residues. The CDR3 reads CASSFFGTAMNTEAFF. The CDR3, as DNA: TGTGCCAGCAGCTTTTTTGGGACAGCCATGAACACTGAAGCTTTCTTT.

DNA of the CDR3: TGTGCCTGGGGAGCCGGGGGGTATACCTACGAGCAGTACTTC. It encodes CAWGAGGYTYEQYF. The chain joins TRBV30 to TRBJ2-7, with 7 positions matching TRBD2. Germline V lookup: CDR1 GTSNPN, CDR2 SVGIG (reference sequence). The V segment lost 5 bases and the J segment 2 bases; nucleotides outside the gene matches: 9. This CDR3 spans 14 amino acids.